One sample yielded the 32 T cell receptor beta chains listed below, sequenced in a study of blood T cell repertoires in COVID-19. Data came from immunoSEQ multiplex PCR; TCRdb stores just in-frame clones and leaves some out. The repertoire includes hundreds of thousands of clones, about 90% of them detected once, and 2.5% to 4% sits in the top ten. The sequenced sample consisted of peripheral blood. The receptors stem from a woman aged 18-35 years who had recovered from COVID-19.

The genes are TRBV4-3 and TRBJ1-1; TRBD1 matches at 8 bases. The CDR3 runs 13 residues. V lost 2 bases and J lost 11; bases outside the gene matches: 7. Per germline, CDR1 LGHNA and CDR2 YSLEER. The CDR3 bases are TGCGCCAGCAGCCAAAACAGGGGGTGGGTGGCTTTCTTT. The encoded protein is CASSQNRGWVAFF.

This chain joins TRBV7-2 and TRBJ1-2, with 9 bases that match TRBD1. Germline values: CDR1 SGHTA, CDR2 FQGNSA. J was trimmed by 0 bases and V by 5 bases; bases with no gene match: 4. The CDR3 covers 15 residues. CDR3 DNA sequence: TGTGCCAGCAGCCGGGACAGGGACTCTAACTATGGCTACACCTTC. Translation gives CASSRDRDSNYGYTF.

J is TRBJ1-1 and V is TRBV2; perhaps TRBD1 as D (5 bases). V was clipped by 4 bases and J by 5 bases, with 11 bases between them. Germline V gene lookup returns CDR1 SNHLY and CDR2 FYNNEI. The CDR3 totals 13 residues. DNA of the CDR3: TGTGCCAGCAGTGGACAGCTCCGGACTGAAGCTTTCTTT. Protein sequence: CASSGQLRTEAFF.

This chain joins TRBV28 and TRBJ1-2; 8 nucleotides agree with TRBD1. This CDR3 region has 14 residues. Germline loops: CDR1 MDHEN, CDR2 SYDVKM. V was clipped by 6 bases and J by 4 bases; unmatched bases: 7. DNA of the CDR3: TGTGCCAGCAGGCCACAGGGGGGCCTCTATGGCTACACCTTC. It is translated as CASRPQGGLYGYTF.

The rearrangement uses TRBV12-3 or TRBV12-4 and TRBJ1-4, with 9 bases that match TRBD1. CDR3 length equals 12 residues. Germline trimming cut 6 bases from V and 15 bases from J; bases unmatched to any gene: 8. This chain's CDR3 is CASSSQTGGLFF. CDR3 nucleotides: TGTGCCAGCAGCAGCCAGACAGGGGGGTTGTTTTTT.

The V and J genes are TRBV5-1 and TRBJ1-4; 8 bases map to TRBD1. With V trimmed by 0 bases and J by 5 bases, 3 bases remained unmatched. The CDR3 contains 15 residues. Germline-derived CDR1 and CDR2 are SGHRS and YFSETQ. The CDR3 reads CASSLGQGANEKLFF. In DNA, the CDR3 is TGCGCCAGCAGCTTGGGTCAGGGGGCGAATGAAAAACTGTTTTTT.

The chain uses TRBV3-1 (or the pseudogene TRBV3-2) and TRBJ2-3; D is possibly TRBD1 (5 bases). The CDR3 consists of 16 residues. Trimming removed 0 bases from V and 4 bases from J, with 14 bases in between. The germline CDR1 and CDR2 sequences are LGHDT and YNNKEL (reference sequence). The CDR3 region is CASSQDAQGWADTQYF. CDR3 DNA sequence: TGTGCCAGCAGCCAAGATGCCCAGGGATGGGCAGATACGCAGTATTTT.

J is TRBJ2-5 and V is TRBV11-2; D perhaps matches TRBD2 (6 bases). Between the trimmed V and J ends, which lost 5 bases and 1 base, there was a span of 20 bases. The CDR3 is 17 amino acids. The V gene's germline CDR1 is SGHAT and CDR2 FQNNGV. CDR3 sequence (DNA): TGTGCCAGCAGCCCCTTCTTTTGGGACTCCATCCAAGAGACCCAGTACTTC. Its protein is CASSPFFWDSIQETQYF.

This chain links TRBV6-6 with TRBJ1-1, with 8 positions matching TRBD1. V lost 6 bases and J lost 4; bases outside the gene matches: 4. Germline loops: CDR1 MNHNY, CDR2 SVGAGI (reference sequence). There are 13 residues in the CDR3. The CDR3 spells CASRPTGGTEAFF. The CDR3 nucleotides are TGTGCCAGCAGACCTACAGGGGGCACTGAAGCTTTCTTT.

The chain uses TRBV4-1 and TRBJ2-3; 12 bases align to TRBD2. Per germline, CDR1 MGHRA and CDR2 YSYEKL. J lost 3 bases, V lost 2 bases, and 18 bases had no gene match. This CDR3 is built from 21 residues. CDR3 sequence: CASSQYTGTSGYAPGTDTQYF. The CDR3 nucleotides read TGCGCCAGCAGCCAATACACCGGGACTAGCGGGTACGCTCCGGGGACAGATACGCAGTATTTT.

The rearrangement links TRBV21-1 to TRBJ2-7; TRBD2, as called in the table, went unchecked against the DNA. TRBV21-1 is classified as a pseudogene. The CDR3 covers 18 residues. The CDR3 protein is CASSPAGTSAPLSYEQYV. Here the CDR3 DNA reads TGTGCCAGCAGCCCGGCGGGAACTAGCGCGCCACTTTCCTACGAGCAGTACGTC.

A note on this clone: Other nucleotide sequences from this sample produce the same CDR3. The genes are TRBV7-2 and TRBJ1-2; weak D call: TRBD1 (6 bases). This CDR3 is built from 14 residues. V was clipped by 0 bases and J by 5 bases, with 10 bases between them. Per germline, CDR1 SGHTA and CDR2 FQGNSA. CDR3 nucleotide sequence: TGTGCCAGCAGCTTAGCACAGGGTCGTTATGGCTACACCTTC. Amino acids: CASSLAQGRYGYTF.

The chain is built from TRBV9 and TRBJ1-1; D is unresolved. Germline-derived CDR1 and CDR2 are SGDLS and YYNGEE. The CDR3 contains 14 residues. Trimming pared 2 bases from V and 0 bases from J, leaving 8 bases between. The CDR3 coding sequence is TGTGCCAGCAGCGTCACTTCGATGAACACTGAAGCTTTCTTT. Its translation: CASSVTSMNTEAFF.

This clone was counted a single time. The CDR3 loop is CASSSRLEPNEQFF. The CDR3 DNA sequence: TGTGCCAGCAGCTCCCGTCTAGAACCCAATGAGCAGTTCTTC. The chain couples TRBV11-3 to TRBJ2-1; D is undetermined. The CDR3 is 14 amino acids. Trimming removed 4 bases from V and 6 bases from J, with 13 bases in between. Germline V gene sequence: CDR1 SGHNT, CDR2 YENEEA.

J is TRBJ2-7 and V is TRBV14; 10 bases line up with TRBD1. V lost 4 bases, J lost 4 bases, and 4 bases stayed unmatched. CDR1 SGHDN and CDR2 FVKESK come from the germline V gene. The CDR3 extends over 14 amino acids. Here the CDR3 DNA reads TGTGCCAGCAGCCGAGGACAGGGGGGGTACGAGCAGTACGTC. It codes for CASSRGQGGYEQYV.

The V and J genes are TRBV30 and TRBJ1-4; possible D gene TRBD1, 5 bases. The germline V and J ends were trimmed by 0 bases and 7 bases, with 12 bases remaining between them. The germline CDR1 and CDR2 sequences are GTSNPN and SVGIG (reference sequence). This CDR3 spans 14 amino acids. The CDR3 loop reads CAWSVLQGREKLFF. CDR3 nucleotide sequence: TGTGCCTGGAGTGTACTTCAGGGTCGTGAAAAACTGTTTTTT.

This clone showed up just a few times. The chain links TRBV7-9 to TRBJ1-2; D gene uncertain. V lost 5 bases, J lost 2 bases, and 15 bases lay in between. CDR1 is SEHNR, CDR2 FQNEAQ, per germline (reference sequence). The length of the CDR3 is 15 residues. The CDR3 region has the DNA TGTGCCAGCAGCCAAGACTCTTCGTGGAACTATGGCTACACCTTC. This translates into CASSQDSSWNYGYTF.

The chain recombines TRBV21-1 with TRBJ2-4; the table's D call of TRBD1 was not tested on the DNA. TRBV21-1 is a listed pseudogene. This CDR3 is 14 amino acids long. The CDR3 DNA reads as TGTGCCAGCAGCAACCGGGACAGGAAAAACATTCAGTACTTC. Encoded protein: CASSNRDRKNIQYF.

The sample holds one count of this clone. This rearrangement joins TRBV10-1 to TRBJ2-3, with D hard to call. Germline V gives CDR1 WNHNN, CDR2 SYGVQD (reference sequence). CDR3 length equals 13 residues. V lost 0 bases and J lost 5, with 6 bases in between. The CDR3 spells CASSESGRDTQYF. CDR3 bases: TGCGCCAGCAGTGAGTCGGGCCGAGATACGCAGTATTTT.

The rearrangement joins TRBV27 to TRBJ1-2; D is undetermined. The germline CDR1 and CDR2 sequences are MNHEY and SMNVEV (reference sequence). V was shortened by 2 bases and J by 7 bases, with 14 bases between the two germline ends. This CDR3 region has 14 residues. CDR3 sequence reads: CASSLAGPPSGYTF. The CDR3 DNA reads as TGTGCCAGCAGTTTAGCGGGTCCCCCCAGTGGCTACACCTTC.

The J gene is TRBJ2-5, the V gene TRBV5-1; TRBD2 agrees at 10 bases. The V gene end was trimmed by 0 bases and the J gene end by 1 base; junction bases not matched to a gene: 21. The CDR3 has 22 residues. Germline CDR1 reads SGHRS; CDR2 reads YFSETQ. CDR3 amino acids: CASSLASRERGIAGGIQETQYF. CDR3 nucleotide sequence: TGCGCCAGCAGCTTGGCCAGTCGGGAACGTGGGATAGCGGGAGGAATCCAAGAGACCCAGTACTTC.

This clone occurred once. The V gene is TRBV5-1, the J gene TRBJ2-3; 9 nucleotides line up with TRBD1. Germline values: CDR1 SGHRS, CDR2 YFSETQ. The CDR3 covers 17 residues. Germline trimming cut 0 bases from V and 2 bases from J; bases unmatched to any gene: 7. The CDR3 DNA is TGCGCCAGCAGCTTGGTGTGGGGACAGGGTTACACAGATACGCAGTATTTT. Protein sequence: CASSLVWGQGYTDTQYF.

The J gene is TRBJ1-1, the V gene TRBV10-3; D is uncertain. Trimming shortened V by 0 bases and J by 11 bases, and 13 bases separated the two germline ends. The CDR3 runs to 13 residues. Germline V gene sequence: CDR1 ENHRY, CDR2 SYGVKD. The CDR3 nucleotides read TGTGCCATCAGTGAGTCGATCAGGCGGGAGGCTTTCTTT. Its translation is CAISESIRREAFF.

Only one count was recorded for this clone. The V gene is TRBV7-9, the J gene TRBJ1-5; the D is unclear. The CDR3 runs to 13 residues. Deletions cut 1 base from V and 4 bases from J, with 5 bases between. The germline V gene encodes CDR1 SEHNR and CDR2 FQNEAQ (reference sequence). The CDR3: CASSLDGNQPQHF. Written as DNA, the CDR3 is TGTGCCAGCAGCTTAGACGGGAATCAGCCCCAGCATTTT.

The CDR3 nucleotides are TGTGCCAGCAGTTTTCCTCGGGAGGACTCCTACGAGCAGTACGTC. This gives the protein CASSFPREDSYEQYV. The rearrangement uses TRBV28 and TRBJ2-7, with 7 positions matching TRBD2. V shed 3 bases, J shed 0 bases, and the junction held 5 bases outside the gene matches. The germline V gene encodes CDR1 MDHEN and CDR2 SYDVKM. The CDR3 sequence is 15 residues long.

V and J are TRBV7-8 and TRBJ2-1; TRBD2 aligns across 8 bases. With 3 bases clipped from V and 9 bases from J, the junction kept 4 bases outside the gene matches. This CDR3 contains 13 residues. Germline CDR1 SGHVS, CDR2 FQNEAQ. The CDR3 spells CASSLRTSPEQFF. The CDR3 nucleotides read TGTGCCAGCAGCTTGAGGACTAGCCCTGAGCAGTTCTTC.

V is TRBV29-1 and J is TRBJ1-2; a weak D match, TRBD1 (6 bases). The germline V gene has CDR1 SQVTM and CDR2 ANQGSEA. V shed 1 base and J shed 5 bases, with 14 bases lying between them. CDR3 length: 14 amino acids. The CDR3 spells CSVEVVQGMYGYTF. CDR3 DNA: TGCAGCGTTGAAGTGGTACAGGGCATGTATGGCTACACCTTC.

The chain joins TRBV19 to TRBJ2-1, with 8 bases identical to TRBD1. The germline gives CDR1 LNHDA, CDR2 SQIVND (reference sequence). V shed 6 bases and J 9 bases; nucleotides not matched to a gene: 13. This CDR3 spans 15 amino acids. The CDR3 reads CASSPGGAFFGEQFF. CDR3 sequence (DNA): TGTGCCAGTAGCCCAGGGGGCGCGTTTTTCGGTGAGCAGTTCTTC.

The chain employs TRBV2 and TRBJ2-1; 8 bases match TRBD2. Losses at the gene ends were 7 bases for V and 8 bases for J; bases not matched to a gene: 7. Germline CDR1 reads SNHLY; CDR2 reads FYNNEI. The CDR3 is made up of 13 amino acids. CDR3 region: CASTTGLEHEQFF. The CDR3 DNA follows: TGTGCCAGCACCACGGGACTAGAGCATGAGCAGTTCTTC. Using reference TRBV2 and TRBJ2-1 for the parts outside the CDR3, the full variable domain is EPEVTQTPSHQVTQMGQEVILRCVPISNHLYFYWYRQILGQKVEFLVSFYNNEISEKSEIFDDQFSVERPDGSNFTLKIRSTKLEDSAMYFCASTTGLEHEQFFGPGTRLTVL.

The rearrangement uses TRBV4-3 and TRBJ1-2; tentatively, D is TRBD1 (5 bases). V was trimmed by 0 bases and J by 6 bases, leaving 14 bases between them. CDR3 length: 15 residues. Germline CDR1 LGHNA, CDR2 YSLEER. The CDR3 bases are TGCGCCAGCAGCCAAGAACAGGTCGGGAGGGATGGCTACACCTTC. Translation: CASSQEQVGRDGYTF.

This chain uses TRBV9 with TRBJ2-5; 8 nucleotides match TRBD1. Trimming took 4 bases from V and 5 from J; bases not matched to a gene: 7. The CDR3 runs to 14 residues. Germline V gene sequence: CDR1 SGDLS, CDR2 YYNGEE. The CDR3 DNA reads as TGTGCCAGCAGCACCCGACAGGGGAGCGAGACCCAGTACTTC. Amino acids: CASSTRQGSETQYF.

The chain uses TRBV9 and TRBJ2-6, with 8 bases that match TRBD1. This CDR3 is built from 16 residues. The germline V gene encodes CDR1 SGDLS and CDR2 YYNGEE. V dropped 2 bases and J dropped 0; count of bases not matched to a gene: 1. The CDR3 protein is CASSVTGASGANVLTF. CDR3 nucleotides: TGTGCCAGCAGCGTGACAGGGGCCTCTGGGGCCAACGTCCTGACTTTC.